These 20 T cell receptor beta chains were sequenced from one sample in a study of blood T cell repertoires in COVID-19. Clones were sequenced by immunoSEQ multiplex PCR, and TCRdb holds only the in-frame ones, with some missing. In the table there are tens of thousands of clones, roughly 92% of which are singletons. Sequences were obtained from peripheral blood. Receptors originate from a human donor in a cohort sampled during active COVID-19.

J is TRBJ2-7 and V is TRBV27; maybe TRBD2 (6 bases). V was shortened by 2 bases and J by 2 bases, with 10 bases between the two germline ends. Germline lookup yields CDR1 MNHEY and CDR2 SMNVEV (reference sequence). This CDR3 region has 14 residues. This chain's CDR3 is CASSLLALPYEQYF. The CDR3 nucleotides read TGTGCCAGCAGTTTACTAGCGTTACCCTACGAGCAGTACTTC.

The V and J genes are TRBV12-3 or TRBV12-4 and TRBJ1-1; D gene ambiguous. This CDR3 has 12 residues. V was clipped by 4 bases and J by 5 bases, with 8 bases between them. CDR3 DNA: TGTGCCAGCAGTTACGCCCGGACTGAAGCTTTCTTT. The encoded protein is CASSYARTEAFF.

For the CDR3, the DNA is TGCGCCAGCAGCCGCACCGGGGACAGGGGAAATCAGCCCCAGCATTTT. This sequence encodes CASSRTGDRGNQPQHF. V usage is TRBV4-1 and J usage is TRBJ1-5; 10 positions agree with TRBD1. This CDR3 spans 16 amino acids. The junction had 7 bases not matched to a gene; V was cut back by 4 bases and J by 4 bases. The germline V gene encodes CDR1 MGHRA and CDR2 YSYEKL.

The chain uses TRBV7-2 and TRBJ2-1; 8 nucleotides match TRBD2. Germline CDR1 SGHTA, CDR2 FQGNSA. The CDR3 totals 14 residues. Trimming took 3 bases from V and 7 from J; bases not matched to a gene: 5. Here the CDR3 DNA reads TGTGCCAGCAGCTTGTTCGGGGGGGTTAATGAGCAGTTCTTC. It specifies CASSLFGGVNEQFF.

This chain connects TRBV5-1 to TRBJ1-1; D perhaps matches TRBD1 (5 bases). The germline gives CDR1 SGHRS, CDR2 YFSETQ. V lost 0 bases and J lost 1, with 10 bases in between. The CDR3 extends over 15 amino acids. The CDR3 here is CASSLVGAKNTEAFF. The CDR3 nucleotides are TGCGCCAGCAGCTTGGTTGGGGCCAAGAACACTGAAGCTTTCTTT.

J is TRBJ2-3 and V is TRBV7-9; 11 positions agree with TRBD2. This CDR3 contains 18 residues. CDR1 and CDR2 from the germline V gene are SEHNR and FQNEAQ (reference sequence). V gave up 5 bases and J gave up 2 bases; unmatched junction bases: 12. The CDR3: CASSGPLPSGGYTDTQYF. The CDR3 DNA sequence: TGTGCCAGCAGCGGGCCTCTACCTAGCGGGGGGTACACAGATACGCAGTATTTT.

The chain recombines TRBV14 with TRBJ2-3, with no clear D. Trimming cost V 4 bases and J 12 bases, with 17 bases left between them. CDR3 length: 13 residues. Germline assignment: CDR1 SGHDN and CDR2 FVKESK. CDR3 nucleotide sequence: TGTGCCAGCAGCCGGTGGCGGAACAATTTTCAGTATTTT. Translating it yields CASSRWRNNFQYF.

This CDR3 reads CASRHPRANVLTF. The CDR3 nucleotides read TGTGCCAGTAGACACCCAAGGGCCAACGTCCTGACTTTC. The gene calls are TRBV19 and TRBJ2-6; no definite D call. The V gene lost 6 bases and the J gene lost 5 bases, with 8 bases spanning the gap. CDR1 is LNHDA, CDR2 SQIVND, per germline (reference sequence). This CDR3 has 13 residues. The variable domain in full, completed from reference TRBV19 and TRBJ2-6, reads DGGITQSPKYLFRKEGQNVTLSCEQNLNHDAMYWYRQDPGQGLRLIYYSQIVNDFQKGDIAEGYSVSREKKESFPLTVTSAQKNPTAFYLCASRHPRANVLTFGAGSRLTVL.

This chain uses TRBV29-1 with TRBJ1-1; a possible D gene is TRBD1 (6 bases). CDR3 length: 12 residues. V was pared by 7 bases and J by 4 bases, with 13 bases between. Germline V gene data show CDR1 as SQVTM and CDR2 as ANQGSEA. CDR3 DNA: TGCAGCGCAGGAACAGGGCGCACTGAAGCTTTCTTT. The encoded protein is CSAGTGRTEAFF.

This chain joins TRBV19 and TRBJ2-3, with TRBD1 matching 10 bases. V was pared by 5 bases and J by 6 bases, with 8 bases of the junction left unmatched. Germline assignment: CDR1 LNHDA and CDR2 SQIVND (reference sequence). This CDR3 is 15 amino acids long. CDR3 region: CASSRQGAFLDTQYF. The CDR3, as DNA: TGTGCCAGTAGTCGACAGGGGGCTTTCCTGGATACGCAGTATTTT.

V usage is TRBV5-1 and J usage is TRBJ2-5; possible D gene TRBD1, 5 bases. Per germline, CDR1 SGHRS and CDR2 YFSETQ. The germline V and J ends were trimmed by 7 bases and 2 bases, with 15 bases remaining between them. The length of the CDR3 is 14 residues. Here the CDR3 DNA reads TGCGCCAGCTCCCCCGGCCCAGGGCAAGAGACCCAGTACTTC. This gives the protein CASSPGPGQETQYF. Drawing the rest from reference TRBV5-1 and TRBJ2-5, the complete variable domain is KAGVTQTPRYLIKTRGQQVTLSCSPISGHRSVSWYQQTPGQGLQFLFEYFSETQRNKGNFPGRFSGRQFSNSRSEMNVSTLELGDSALYLCASSPGPGQETQYFGPGTRLLVL.

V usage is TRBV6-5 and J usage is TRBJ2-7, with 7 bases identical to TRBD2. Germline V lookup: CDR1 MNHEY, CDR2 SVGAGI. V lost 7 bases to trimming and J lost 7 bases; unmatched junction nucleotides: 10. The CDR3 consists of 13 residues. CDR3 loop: CASKTPGRNEQYF. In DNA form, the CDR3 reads TGTGCCAGCAAAACACCCGGGAGGAATGAGCAGTACTTC.

This CDR3 is CATSRQGTSGANVLTF. For the CDR3, the DNA is TGTGCCACCAGCAGACAGGGAACGTCTGGGGCCAACGTCCTGACTTTC. The chain uses TRBV15 and TRBJ2-6; possibly TRBD1 for D (5 bases). V dropped 2 bases and J dropped 1 base, with 9 bases sitting between them. Per the germline V gene, CDR1 is LNHNV and CDR2 is YYDKDF (reference sequence). The length of the CDR3 is 16 residues. Looking up the rest from reference TRBV15 and TRBJ2-6 gives the full variable domain: DAMVIQNPRYQVTQFGKPVTLSCSQTLNHNVMYWYQQKSSQAPKLLFHYYDKDFNNEADTPDNFQSRRPNTSFCFLDIRSPGLGDTAMYLCATSRQGTSGANVLTFGAGSRLTVL.

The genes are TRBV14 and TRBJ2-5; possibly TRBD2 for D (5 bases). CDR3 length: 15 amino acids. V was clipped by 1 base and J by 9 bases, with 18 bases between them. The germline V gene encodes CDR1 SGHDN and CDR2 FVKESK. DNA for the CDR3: TGTGCCAGCAGCCAAGTGGTTAGAGGGCTGAGGTCCCAGTACTTC. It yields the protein CASSQVVRGLRSQYF. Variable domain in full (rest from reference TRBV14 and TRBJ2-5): EAGVTQFPSHSVIEKGQTVTLRCDPISGHDNLYWYRRVMGKEIKFLLHFVKESKQDESGMPNNRFLAERTGGTYSTLKVQPAELEDSGVYFCASSQVVRGLRSQYFGPGTRLLVL.

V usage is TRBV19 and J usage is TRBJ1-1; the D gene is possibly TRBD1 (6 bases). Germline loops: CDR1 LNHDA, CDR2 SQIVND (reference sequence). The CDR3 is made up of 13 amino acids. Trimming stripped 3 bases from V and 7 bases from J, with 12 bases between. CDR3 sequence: CASSMDRRSEAFF. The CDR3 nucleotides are TGTGCCAGTAGTATGGACAGAAGAAGTGAAGCTTTCTTT.

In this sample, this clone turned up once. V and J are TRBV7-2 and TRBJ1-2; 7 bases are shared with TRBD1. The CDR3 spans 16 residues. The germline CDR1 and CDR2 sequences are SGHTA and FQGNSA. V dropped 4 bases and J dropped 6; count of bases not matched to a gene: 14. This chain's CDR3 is CASSSRDSRLTDGYTF. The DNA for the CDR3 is TGTGCCAGCAGCTCACGGGACAGTCGCTTAACTGATGGCTACACCTTC.

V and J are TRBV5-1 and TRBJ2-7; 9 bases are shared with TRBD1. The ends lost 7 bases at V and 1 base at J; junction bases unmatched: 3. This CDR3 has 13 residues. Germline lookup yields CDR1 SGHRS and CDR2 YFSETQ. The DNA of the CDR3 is TGCGCCAGCGGACAGGGGATTTCCTACGAGCAGTACTTC. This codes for CASGQGISYEQYF.

CDR3 sequence: CASSFPRTGGNIQYF. In DNA form, the CDR3 reads TGTGCCAGCAGTTTCCCTAGGACAGGGGGGAACATTCAGTACTTC. The J gene is TRBJ2-4, the V gene TRBV2; 10 nucleotides agree with TRBD1. Germline V gene lookup returns CDR1 SNHLY and CDR2 FYNNEI. V dropped 5 bases and J dropped 7; count of bases not matched to a gene: 8. CDR3 size: 15 residues.

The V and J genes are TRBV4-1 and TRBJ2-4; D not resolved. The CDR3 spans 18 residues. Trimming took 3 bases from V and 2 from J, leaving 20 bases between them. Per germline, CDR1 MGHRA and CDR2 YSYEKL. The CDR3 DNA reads TGCGCCAGCAGCCAGCCGACAACCAGAGTTAATACCAAAAACATTCAGTACTTC. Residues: CASSQPTTRVNTKNIQYF.

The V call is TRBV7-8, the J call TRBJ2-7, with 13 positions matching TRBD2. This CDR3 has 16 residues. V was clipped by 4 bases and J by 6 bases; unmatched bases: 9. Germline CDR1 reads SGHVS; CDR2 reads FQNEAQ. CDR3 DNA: TGTGCCAGCAGCTCCCATGCCACTAGCGGGAGGGGCGAGCAGTACTTC. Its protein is CASSSHATSGRGEQYF.